One and the same sample provided the 21 T cell receptor beta chains below, sequenced in a study of Graves' ophthalmopathy and Graves' hyperthyroidism. Amplified TCR beta CDR3 regions were obtained using RNA transcripts as template. In the first round, RT-PCR was carried out with HTBI primers, and a multiplex PCR formed the second round. TCRdb re-derived calls from the multiplex PCR reads in MiXCR, one entry per CDR3 protein. The repertoire includes over 500,000 distinct CDR3 sequences, 20% to 25% of them detected once, and roughly 6.9% sits in the top ten. Material: peripheral blood. All receptors come from a woman between 18 and 29 years old with stable Graves' hyperthyroidism. Some clones in this sample may be carry-over from other donors' samples.

This clonotype came up many times. V and J are TRBV20-1 and TRBJ2-6; 7 positions match TRBD2. Germline trimming cut 5 bases from V and 0 bases from J; bases unmatched to any gene: 10. The CDR3 spans 17 residues. CDR1 is DFQATT, CDR2 SNEGSKA, per germline (reference sequence). CDR3 sequence (DNA): TGCAGTGCTCCCACCGGGGGGAGCAACTCTGGGGCCAACGTCCTGACTTTC. Its protein product is CSAPTGGSNSGANVLTF.

There are many counts of this clonotype. The chain joins TRBV11-2 to TRBJ2-7, with 9 bases fitting TRBD2. J was trimmed by 3 bases and V by 3 bases; bases with no gene match: 3. CDR3 length equals 14 residues. CDR1 SGHAT and CDR2 FQNNGV come from the germline V gene. CDR3 sequence: CASSFGGRDYEQYF. The CDR3 coding sequence is TGTGCCAGCAGCTTTGGCGGGAGGGACTACGAGCAGTACTTC.

This clonotype was recorded at least ten times. V and J are TRBV19 and TRBJ1-1; D ambiguous. This CDR3 is built from 14 residues. The ends were cut back, 4 bases at V and 0 bases at J, with 9 bases in the middle. CDR1 is LNHDA and CDR2 is SQIVND in the germline V gene (reference sequence). CDR3 amino acids: CASSTSRLNTEAFF. The DNA for the CDR3 is TGTGCCAGTAGTACTAGCCGCCTGAACACTGAAGCTTTCTTT.

V usage is TRBV11-2 and J usage is TRBJ2-7; 7 bases are shared with TRBD1. Germline values: CDR1 SGHAT, CDR2 FQNNGV. This CDR3 comprises 15 residues. J was trimmed by 2 bases and V by 0 bases; bases with no gene match: 4. CDR3 nucleotides: TGTGCCAGCAGCTTAGATGGGACAGTTCCCTACGAGCAGTACTTC. Translating it yields CASSLDGTVPYEQYF.

This clonotype was seen repeatedly, ten times or more. J is TRBJ1-1 and V is TRBV6-1; 7 nucleotides align to TRBD1. In germline, CDR1 is MNHNS, CDR2 SASEGT. Unmatched junction bases numbered 7, after V lost 11 bases and J lost 1 base. This CDR3 comprises 13 residues. CDR3 region: CAAQQGRNTEAFF. CDR3 sequence (DNA): TGTGCCGCACAACAGGGGAGGAACACTGAAGCTTTCTTT.

This clonotype was counted many times. The rearrangement uses TRBV24-1 and TRBJ1-1, with a possible D match to TRBD1 (6 bases). The CDR3 sequence is 13 residues long. V lost 4 bases, J lost 8 bases, and 13 bases lay in between. Per germline, CDR1 KGHDR and CDR2 SFDVKD. CDR3 amino acids: CATSEPGGQEAFF. The CDR3 bases are TGTGCCACCAGTGAACCGGGCGGACAGGAAGCTTTCTTT.

The chain has TRBV6-1 and TRBJ1-2; 8 bases match TRBD1. Germline trimming cut 1 base from V and 4 bases from J; bases unmatched to any gene: 5. This CDR3 has 15 residues. The germline gives CDR1 MNHNS, CDR2 SASEGT. The CDR3 spells CASSEGTGPGYGYTF. For the CDR3, the DNA is TGTGCCAGCAGTGAAGGGACAGGGCCGGGCTATGGCTACACCTTC.

The chain is built from TRBV27 and TRBJ2-5; 14 bases align to TRBD2. The CDR3 covers 16 residues. The germline gives CDR1 MNHEY, CDR2 SMNVEV (reference sequence). V was clipped by 6 bases and J by 2 bases; unmatched bases: 5. In DNA form, the CDR3 reads TGTGCCAGCAGGTCGGGACTAGCGGGAGAGCAAGAGACCCAGTACTTC. Translation gives CASRSGLAGEQETQYF.

This clonotype has ten or more counts. The V gene is TRBV6-1, the J gene TRBJ1-1, with TRBD1 as a possible D gene (6 bases). Trimming pared 8 bases from V and 3 bases from J, leaving 16 bases between. CDR1 and CDR2 (germline): MNHNS, SASEGT. The CDR3 sequence is 14 residues long. The CDR3 is CASGRRGADTEAFF. The CDR3 nucleotides are TGTGCCAGCGGACGAAGGGGGGCGGACACTGAAGCTTTCTTT.

This clonotype was counted many times. The rearrangement links TRBV12-3 or TRBV12-4 to TRBJ1-6; unclear D gene. The V and J ends lost 6 bases and 5 bases respectively, with 14 bases between them. CDR3 length: 15 amino acids. The CDR3 protein is CASRPSSYNNSPLHF. CDR3 DNA: TGTGCCAGCAGGCCTTCAAGTTACAATAATTCACCCCTCCACTTT.

As regards this clonotype: At one of its ends the junction is not consistent with the germline gene, which may arise from a read error. This chain uses TRBV4-1 with TRBJ2-7; no reliable D call. Germline CDR1 MGHRA, CDR2 YSYEKL. CDR3 length: 15 residues. DNA of the CDR3: TGCGCCAGCAGCCAAGGGAGCCTCTACTCCTACGAGCAGGACTTC. This sequence encodes CASSQGSLYSYEQDF.

The chain has TRBV12-3 or TRBV12-4 and TRBJ2-5, with D possibly TRBD1 on 6 matching bases. V gave up 2 bases and J gave up 5 bases, with 18 bases separating them. The CDR3 is 16 amino acids. CDR3 nucleotide sequence: TGTGCCAGCAGTTTAACTGCAGGGGCCCGCGGGGAGACCCAGTACTTC. It is translated as CASSLTAGARGETQYF.

The genes are TRBV28 and TRBJ1-2; no firm D call. Trimming left V 1 base short and J 2 bases short, with 5 bases between. The CDR3 runs to 13 residues. Germline lookup yields CDR1 MDHEN and CDR2 SYDVKM. For the CDR3, the DNA is TGTGCCAGCAGTTTATTTCTGAACTATGGCTACACCTTC. Its protein product is CASSLFLNYGYTF.

The chain joins TRBV11-2 to TRBJ2-2; D is possibly TRBD1 (5 bases). Between the trimmed V and J ends, which lost 8 bases and 4 bases, there was a span of 11 bases. Germline-derived CDR1 and CDR2 are SGHAT and FQNNGV. The CDR3 consists of 13 residues. In DNA form, the CDR3 reads TGTGCCAGCCGTGATGGGGCCACCGGGGAGCTGTTTTTT. This encodes CASRDGATGELFF.

This clonotype was seen at least ten times. The chain uses TRBV2 and TRBJ2-7, with TRBD1 matching over 8 bases. Germline loops: CDR1 SNHLY, CDR2 FYNNEI. The V segment lost 5 bases and the J segment 2 bases; nucleotides outside the gene matches: 5. CDR3 length: 14 residues. CDR3 bases: TGTGCCAGCAGTTCCCTACAGGGGGCCTACGAGCAGTACTTC. This sequence encodes CASSSLQGAYEQYF.

Many counts were recorded for this clonotype. The chain has TRBV18 and TRBJ1-1, with 10 nucleotides matching TRBD1. Germline V gene sequence: CDR1 KGHSH, CDR2 LQKENI. With 3 bases clipped from V and 3 bases from J, the junction kept 10 bases outside the gene matches. The CDR3 is made up of 17 amino acids. DNA for the CDR3: TGTGCCAGCTCACCCGGGACAGGGGCCCCAGGGGACACTGAAGCTTTCTTT. Protein product: CASSPGTGAPGDTEAFF.

This clonotype was seen a few times. V usage is TRBV7-9 and J usage is TRBJ1-1, with a weak D call TRBD1 (5 bases). In germline, CDR1 is SEHNR, CDR2 FQNEAQ (reference sequence). V lost 1 base and J lost 3, with 12 bases in between. The CDR3 sequence is 15 residues long. DNA of the CDR3: TGTGCCAGCAGCTTAGATCAGGGTTCGTACACTGAAGCTTTCTTT. This sequence encodes CASSLDQGSYTEAFF.

This chain links TRBV3-1 with TRBJ1-1; D perhaps matches TRBD1 (5 bases). Between the trimmed V and J ends, which lost 1 base and 1 base, there was a span of 10 bases. Germline loops: CDR1 LGHDT, CDR2 YNNKEL (reference sequence). This CDR3 contains 15 residues. CDR3 DNA: TGTGCCAGCAGCCAAGTGGCCAGGGAGAACACTGAAGCTTTCTTT. It codes for CASSQVARENTEAFF.

There are many counts of this clonotype. This chain links TRBV12-3 or TRBV12-4 with TRBJ1-2; no reliable D call. Trimming stripped 1 base from V and 4 bases from J, with 13 bases between. The CDR3 has 15 amino acids. Written as DNA, the CDR3 is TGTGCCAGCAGTTTAGGTCTCGTCGGAGGCTATGGCTACACCTTC. It translates to CASSLGLVGGYGYTF.

This clonotype was observed many times. The chain recombines TRBV6-2 or TRBV6-3 with TRBJ1-2; 8 nucleotides match TRBD1. This CDR3 is built from 16 residues. The germline CDR1 and CDR2 sequences are MNHEY and SVGEGT. The J segment lost 8 bases and the V segment lost 0 bases, leaving 11 bases of the junction unmatched. In DNA, the CDR3 is TGTGCCAGCAGTTACTCCAGGCAGGGGGCGTTTGGCGGCTACACCTTC. Translation gives CASSYSRQGAFGGYTF.

A few counts support this clonotype. The gene calls are TRBV4-3 and TRBJ2-2; D may be TRBD2 (5 bases). There are 18 residues in the CDR3. V lost 1 base to trimming and J lost 2 bases, with 17 bases between them. From germline, CDR1 is LGHNA and CDR2 YSLEER. The CDR3: CASSQGPGRGGNTGELFF. The CDR3 region has the DNA TGCGCCAGCAGCCAAGGGCCGGGGAGAGGAGGCAACACCGGGGAGCTGTTTTTT.